This T cell receptor (beta chain) was found in a study of pediatric ulcerative colitis. Samples were sequenced at Survey level, maximum 500,000 reads. The repertoire was sequenced with immunoSEQ multiplex PCR; TCRdb's copy has only in-frame clones and lacks some. Here the sample spans about 64,000 clones, more than 60% being singletons. Study findings and constraints: Compared with controls, ulcerative colitis showed greater blood-rectum clone sharing.

Turning to this clone: Its antigen is still unknown.

V lost 3 bases and J lost 2; bases outside the gene matches: 10. The CDR3 is 16 amino acids. CDR1 and CDR2 from the germline V gene are SGHRS and YFSETQ. This TCR was sampled from a boy aged 10-17 years with moderate ulcerative colitis. V is TRBV5-1 and J is TRBJ1-1, with 7 bases identical to TRBD1. The sequencing sample was made of blood. In nucleotides, the CDR3 is TGCGCCAGCAGCTCACCTACGGGACAGACAAACACTGAAGCTTTCTTT. Its translation is CASSSPTGQTNTEAFF.